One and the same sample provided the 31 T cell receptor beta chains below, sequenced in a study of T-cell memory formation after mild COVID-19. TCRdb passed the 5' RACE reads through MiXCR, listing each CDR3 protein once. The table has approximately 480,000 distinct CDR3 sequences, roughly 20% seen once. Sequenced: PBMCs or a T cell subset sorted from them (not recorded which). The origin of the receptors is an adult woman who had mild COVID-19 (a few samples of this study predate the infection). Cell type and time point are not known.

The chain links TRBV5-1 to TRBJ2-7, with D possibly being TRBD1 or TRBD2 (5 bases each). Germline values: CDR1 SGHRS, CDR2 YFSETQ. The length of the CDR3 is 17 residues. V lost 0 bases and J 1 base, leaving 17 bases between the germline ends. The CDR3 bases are TGCGCCAGCAGCTTGGATAAGAGGGCAGGGTGGTCCTACGAGCAGTACTTC. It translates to CASSLDKRAGWSYEQYF.

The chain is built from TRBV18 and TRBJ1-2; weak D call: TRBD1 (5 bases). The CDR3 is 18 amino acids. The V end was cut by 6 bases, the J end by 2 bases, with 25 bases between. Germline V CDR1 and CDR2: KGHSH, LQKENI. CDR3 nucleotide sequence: TGTGCCAGCTCGCCCCTCCCCCACAGGAGAGAGGGGAACTATGGCTACACCTTC. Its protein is CASSPLPHRREGNYGYTF.

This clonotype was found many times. The CDR3 region has the DNA TGTGCCAGCACCAGGGGGCAGATAAACAATGAGCAGTTCTTC. It yields the protein CASTRGQINNEQFF. The J gene is TRBJ2-1, the V gene TRBV12-3 or TRBV12-4, with 8 bases aligning to TRBD1. The junction had 7 bases not matched to a gene; V was cut back by 7 bases and J by 5 bases. The CDR3 totals 14 residues.

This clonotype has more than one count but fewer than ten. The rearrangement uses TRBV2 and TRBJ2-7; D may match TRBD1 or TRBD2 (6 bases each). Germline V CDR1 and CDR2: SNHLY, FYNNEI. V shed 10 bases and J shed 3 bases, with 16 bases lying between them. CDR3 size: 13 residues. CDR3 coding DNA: TGTGCCACACAGGGAGGTGTCAACTACGAGCAGTACTTC. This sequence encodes CATQGGVNYEQYF.

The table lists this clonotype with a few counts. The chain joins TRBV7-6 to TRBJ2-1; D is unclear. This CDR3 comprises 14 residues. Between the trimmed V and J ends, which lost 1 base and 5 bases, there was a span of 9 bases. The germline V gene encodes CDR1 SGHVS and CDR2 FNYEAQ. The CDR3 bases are TGTGCCAGCAGCTTAGTTGGTCTAAACAATGAGCAGTTCTTC. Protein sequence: CASSLVGLNNEQFF.

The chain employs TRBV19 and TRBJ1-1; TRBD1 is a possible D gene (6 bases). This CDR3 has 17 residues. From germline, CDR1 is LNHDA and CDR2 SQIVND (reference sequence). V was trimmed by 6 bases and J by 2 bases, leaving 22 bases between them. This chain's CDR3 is CASRPLNIGQFNTEAFF. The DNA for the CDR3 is TGTGCCAGTAGGCCCCTCAATATTGGACAGTTCAACACTGAAGCTTTCTTT.

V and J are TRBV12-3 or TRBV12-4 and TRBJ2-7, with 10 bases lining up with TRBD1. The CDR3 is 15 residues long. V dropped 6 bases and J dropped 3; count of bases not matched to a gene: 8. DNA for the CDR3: TGTGCCAGCAGCAAAACGGGACAGGGGAACTACGAGCAGTACTTC. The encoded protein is CASSKTGQGNYEQYF.

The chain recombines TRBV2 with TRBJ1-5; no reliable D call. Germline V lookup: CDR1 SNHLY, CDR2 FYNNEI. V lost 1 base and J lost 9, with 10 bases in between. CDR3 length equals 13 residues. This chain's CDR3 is CASSEGARSPQHF. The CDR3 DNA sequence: TGTGCCAGCAGTGAAGGGGCTAGGTCGCCCCAGCATTTT.

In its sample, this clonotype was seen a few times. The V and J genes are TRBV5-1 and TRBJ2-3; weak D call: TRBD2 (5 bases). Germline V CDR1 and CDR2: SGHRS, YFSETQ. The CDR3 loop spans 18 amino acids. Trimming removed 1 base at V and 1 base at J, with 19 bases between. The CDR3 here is CASSLTLGGRGGTDTQYF. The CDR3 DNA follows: TGCGCCAGCAGCTTGACCCTGGGTGGGAGAGGTGGCACAGATACGCAGTATTTT.

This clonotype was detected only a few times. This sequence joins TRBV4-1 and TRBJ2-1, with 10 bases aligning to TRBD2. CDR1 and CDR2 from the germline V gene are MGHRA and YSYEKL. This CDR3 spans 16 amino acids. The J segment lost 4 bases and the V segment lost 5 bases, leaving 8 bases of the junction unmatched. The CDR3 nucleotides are TGCGCCAGCAGCGATTACAGCGGGGGGGTTTACAATGAGCAGTTCTTC. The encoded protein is CASSDYSGGVYNEQFF.

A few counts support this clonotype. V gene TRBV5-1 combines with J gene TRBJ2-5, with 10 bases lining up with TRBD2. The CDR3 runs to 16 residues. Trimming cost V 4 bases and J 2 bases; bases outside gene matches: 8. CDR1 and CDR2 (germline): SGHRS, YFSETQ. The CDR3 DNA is TGCGCCAGCAGCAGGAACCGGACTAGCGGACAAGAGACCCAGTACTTC. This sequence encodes CASSRNRTSGQETQYF.

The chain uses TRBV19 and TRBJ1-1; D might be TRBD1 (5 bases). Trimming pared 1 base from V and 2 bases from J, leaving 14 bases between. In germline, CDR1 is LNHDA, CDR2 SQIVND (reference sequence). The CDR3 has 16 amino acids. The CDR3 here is CASSIGGIVLNTEAFF. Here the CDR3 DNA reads TGTGCCAGTAGTATAGGGGGCATCGTCCTTAACACTGAAGCTTTCTTT.

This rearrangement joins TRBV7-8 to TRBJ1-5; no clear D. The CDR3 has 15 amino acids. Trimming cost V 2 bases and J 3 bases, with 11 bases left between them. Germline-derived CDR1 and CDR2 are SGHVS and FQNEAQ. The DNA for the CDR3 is TGTGCCAGCAGCTTACTATCCCAGATCAATCAGCCCCAGCATTTT. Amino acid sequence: CASSLLSQINQPQHF. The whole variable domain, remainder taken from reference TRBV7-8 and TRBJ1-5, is GAGVSQSPRYKVAKRGQDVALRCDPISGHVSLFWYQQALGQGPEFLTYFQNEAQLDKSGLPSDRFFAERPEGSVSTLKIQRTQQEDSAVYLCASSLLSQINQPQHFGDGTRLSIL.

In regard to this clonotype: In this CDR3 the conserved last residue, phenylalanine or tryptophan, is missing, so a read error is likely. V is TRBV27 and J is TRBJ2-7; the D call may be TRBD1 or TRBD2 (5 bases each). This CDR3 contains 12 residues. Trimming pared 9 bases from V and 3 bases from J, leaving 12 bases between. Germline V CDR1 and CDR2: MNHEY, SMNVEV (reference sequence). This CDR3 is CASLGTDYEQYL. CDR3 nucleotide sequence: TGTGCCAGTCTAGGGACGGACTACGAGCAGTACCTC.

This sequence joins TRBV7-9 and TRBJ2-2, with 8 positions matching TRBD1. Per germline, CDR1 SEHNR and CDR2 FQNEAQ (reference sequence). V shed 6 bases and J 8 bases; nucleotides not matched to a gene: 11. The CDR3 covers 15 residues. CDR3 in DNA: TGTGCCAGCAGTTCTGGGACAGGCAATGCAGGGGAGCTGTTTTTT. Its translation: CASSSGTGNAGELFF.

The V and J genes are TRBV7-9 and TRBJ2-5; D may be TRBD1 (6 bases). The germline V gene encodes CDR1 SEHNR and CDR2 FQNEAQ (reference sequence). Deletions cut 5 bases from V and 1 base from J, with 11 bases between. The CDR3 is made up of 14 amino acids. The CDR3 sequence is CASSAGTPQETQYF. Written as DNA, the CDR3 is TGTGCCAGCAGCGCCGGGACACCCCAAGAGACCCAGTACTTC.

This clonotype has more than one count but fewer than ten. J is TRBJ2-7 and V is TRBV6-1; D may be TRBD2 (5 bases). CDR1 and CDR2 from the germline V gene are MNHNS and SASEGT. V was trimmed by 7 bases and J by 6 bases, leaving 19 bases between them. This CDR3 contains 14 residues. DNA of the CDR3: TGTGCCAGCACCGAACGTGGATCCCGGGGCGAGCAGTACTTC. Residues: CASTERGSRGEQYF.

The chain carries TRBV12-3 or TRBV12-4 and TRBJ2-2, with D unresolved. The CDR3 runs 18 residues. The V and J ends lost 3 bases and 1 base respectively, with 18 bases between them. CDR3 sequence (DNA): TGTGCCAGCAGTTTTGTAGAAATCTGGACGCAGAACACCGGGGAGCTGTTTTTT. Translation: CASSFVEIWTQNTGELFF.

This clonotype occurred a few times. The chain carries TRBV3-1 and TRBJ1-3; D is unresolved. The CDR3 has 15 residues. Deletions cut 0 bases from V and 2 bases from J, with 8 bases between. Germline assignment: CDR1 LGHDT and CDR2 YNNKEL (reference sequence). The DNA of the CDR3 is TGTGCCAGCAGCCAAGATAACCTGCCTGGAAACACCATATATTTT. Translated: CASSQDNLPGNTIYF.

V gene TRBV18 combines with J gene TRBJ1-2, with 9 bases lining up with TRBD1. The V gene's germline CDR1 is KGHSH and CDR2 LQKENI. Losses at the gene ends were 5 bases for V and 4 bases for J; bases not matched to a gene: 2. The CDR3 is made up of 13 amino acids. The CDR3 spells CASSGQGSYGYTF. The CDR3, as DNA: TGTGCCAGCTCAGGACAGGGGAGCTATGGCTACACCTTC.

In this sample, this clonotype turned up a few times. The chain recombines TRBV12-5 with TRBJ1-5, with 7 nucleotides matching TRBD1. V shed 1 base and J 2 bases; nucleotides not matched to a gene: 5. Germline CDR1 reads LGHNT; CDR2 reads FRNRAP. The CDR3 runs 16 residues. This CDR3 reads CASGLATGYGNQPQHF. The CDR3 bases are TGTGCTAGTGGTTTGGCGACAGGGTACGGCAATCAGCCCCAGCATTTT.

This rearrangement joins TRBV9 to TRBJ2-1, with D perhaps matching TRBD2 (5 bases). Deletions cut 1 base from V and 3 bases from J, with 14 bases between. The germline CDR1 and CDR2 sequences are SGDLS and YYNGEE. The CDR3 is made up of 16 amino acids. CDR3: CASSVRASTLYNEQFF. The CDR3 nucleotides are TGTGCCAGCAGCGTAAGGGCTAGCACTCTCTACAATGAGCAGTTCTTC.

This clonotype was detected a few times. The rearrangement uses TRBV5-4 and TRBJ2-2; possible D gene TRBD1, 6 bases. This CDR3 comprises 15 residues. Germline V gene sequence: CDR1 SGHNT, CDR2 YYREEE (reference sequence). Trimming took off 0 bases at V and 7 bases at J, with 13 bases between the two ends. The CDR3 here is CASSLEQGISGELFF. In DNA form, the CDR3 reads TGTGCCAGCAGCTTGGAACAGGGTATCAGCGGGGAGCTGTTTTTT.

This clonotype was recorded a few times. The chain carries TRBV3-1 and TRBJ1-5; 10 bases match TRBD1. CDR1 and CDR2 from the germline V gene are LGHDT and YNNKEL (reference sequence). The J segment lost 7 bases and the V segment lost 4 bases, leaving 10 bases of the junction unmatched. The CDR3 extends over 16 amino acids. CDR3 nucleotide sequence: TGTGCCAGCAGCCCGGAGGACAGGGGGGCTGACCAGCCCCAGCATTTT. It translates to CASSPEDRGADQPQHF.

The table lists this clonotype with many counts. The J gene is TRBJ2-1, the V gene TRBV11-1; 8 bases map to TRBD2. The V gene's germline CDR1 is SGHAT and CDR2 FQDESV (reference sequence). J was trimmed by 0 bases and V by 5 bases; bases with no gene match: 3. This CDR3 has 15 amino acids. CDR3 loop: CASSRSGSSYNEQFF. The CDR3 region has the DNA TGTGCCAGCAGCCGAAGCGGGAGCTCCTACAATGAGCAGTTCTTC.

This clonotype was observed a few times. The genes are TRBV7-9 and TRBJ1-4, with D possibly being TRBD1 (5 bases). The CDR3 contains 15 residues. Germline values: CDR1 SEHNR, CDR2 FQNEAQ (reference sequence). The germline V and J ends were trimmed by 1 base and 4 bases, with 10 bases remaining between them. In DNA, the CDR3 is TGTGCCAGCAGCTTAGAGGGGAACAGTAATGAAAAACTGTTTTTT. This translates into CASSLEGNSNEKLFF.

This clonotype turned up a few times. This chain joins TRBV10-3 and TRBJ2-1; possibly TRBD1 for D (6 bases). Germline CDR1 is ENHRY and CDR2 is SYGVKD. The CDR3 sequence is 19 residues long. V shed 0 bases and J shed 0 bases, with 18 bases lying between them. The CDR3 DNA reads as TGTGCCATCAGTGAGTCGAAGGGGGACACCCCGATCTCCTACAATGAGCAGTTCTTC. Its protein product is CAISESKGDTPISYNEQFF.

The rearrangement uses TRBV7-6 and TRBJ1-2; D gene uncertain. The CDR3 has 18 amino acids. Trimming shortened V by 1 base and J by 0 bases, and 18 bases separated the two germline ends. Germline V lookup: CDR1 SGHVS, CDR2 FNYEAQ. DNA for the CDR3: TGTGCCAGCAGCTTAGATGATGGAACGGAGGGAACTAACTATGGCTACACCTTC. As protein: CASSLDDGTEGTNYGYTF.

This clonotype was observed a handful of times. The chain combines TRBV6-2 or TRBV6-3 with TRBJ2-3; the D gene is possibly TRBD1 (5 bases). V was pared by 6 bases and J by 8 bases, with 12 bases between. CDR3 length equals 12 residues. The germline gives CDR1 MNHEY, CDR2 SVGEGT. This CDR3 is CASSSTQGTQYF. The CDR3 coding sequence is TGTGCCAGCAGCAGTACTCAGGGTACGCAGTATTTT.

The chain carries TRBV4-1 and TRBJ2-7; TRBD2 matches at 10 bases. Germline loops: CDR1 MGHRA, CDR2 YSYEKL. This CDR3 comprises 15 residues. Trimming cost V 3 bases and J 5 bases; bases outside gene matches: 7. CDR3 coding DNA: TGCGCCAGCAGCCAGGGACGGACTAGCGGAGACGAGCAGTACTTC. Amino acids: CASSQGRTSGDEQYF.

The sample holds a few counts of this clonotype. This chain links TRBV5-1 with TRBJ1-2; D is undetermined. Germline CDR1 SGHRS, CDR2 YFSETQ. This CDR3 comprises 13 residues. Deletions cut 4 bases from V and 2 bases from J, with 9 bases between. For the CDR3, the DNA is TGCGCCAGCAGCGACGACGGGAACTATGGCTACACCTTC. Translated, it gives CASSDDGNYGYTF.